Shown below are 26 T cell receptor beta chains from a single sample sequenced in a study of CD8 T cells in ankylosing spondylitis (dated by TCRdb to about 2017). Libraries were prepared through 5' RACE. Sequenced on an Illumina HiSeq 2500. TCRdb ran its own pipeline on the public reads, namely fastp trimming at Q25 and MiXCR clone calling, and kept in-frame beta chains. A single entry per CDR3 protein holds the most common genes and DNA from its merged rows. The sample has 210,000 or so distinct CDR3 sequences on record, under 30% of them singletons. The top ten clones comprise just over 6.5% of the sample. The sample comprised blood, either unsorted or a sorted T cell fraction (not recorded which). The receptors derive from a male donor with ankylosing spondylitis or in good health (not recorded which).

This chain connects TRBV6-5 to TRBJ2-7; tentative D call: TRBD1 (6 bases). V dropped 0 bases and J dropped 6 bases, with 12 bases sitting between them. Germline CDR1 and CDR2: MNHEY and SVGAGI. This CDR3 spans 14 amino acids. CDR3: CASSYSTGYSEQYF. CDR3 DNA: TGTGCCAGCAGTTACTCAACAGGGTATAGCGAGCAGTACTTC.

This chain links TRBV6-1 with TRBJ2-3; D ambiguous. V was pared by 8 bases and J by 4 bases, with 19 bases between. Germline lookup yields CDR1 MNHNS and CDR2 SASEGT. The CDR3 has 15 residues. The CDR3 sequence: CASFASPMAPDTQYF. CDR3 nucleotide sequence: TGTGCCAGCTTCGCCTCCCCTATGGCGCCAGATACGCAGTATTTT.

This clonotype was counted a few times. The chain employs TRBV10-3 and TRBJ1-2, with 11 bases aligning to TRBD1. The trim removed 3 bases at V and 5 bases at J, leaving 8 bases unmatched. This CDR3 is built from 16 residues. CDR1 is ENHRY and CDR2 is SYGVKD in the germline V gene. CDR3 in DNA: TGTGCCATCAGTGATCCTGGACAGGGGGCGTTGTATGGCTACACCTTC. Amino acid sequence: CAISDPGQGALYGYTF.

The rearrangement links TRBV29-1 to TRBJ1-4; D might be TRBD1 (6 bases). V was shortened by 6 bases and J by 4 bases, with 12 bases between the two germline ends. Germline lookup yields CDR1 SQVTM and CDR2 ANQGSEA. The CDR3 contains 13 residues. The DNA of the CDR3 is TGCAGCGTGGTGGGACAAGATAATGAAAAACTGTTTTTT. Its translation is CSVVGQDNEKLFF.

Worth noting for this clonotype: Since a much larger clone is just one base distant, this may be a read error. This sequence joins TRBV10-3 and TRBJ2-1, with 12 bases lining up with TRBD2. The V gene's germline CDR1 is ENHRY and CDR2 SYGVKD. The CDR3 is made up of 19 amino acids. The CDR3 is CVISESSPPTSGSLYEQFF. CDR3 nucleotide sequence: TGTGTCATCAGTGAGTCGAGCCCCCCGACTAGCGGGAGTCTCTATGAGCAGTTCTTC.

The genes are TRBV20-1 and TRBJ2-3, with 10 bases matching TRBD2. The germline CDR1 and CDR2 sequences are DFQATT and SNEGSKA (reference sequence). Trimming took 3 bases from V and 5 from J; bases not matched to a gene: 8. The CDR3 loop spans 15 amino acids. CDR3 amino acids: CSASGSAGGGDTQYF. The CDR3 nucleotides are TGCAGTGCTAGCGGGTCAGCGGGAGGGGGAGATACGCAGTATTTT.

This clonotype came up many times. The V call is TRBV4-1, the J call TRBJ1-2; 8 bases align to TRBD1. The CDR3 runs 14 residues. The V and J ends lost 0 bases and 8 bases, in that order; junction bases with no gene match: 5. The V gene's germline CDR1 is MGHRA and CDR2 YSYEKL. The CDR3 is CASSQDPTGGGYTF. The CDR3 region has the DNA TGCGCCAGCAGCCAAGATCCCACAGGGGGGGGCTACACCTTC.

This clonotype was picked up many times. This chain uses TRBV29-1 with TRBJ2-5, with no clear D. CDR1 and CDR2 from the germline V gene are SQVTM and ANQGSEA. The CDR3 length is 11 residues. The V gene lost 7 bases and the J gene lost 4 bases, with 10 bases spanning the gap. This CDR3 reads CSAGQLETQYF. The CDR3, as DNA: TGCAGCGCCGGGCAGTTAGAGACCCAGTACTTC.

Many counts were recorded for this clonotype. J is TRBJ2-1 and V is TRBV6-5, with 12 bases lining up with TRBD2. The V gene's germline CDR1 is MNHEY and CDR2 SVGAGI. V lost 4 bases and J lost 6; bases outside the gene matches: 4. The CDR3 is made up of 15 amino acids. CDR3: CASSSSSGRGNEQFF. The CDR3 nucleotides read TGTGCCAGCAGTTCTTCTAGCGGGAGGGGCAATGAGCAGTTCTTC.

In this sample, this clonotype turned up a few times. V usage is TRBV20-1 and J usage is TRBJ2-3; D is undetermined. The length of the CDR3 is 13 residues. Germline V gene lookup returns CDR1 DFQATT and CDR2 SNEGSKA (reference sequence). Trimming stripped 1 base from V and 4 bases from J, with 9 bases between. The CDR3 DNA follows: TGCAGTGCTAGAGTGGGCCTCCCAGATACGCAGTATTTT. Translating gives CSARVGLPDTQYF.

The rearrangement uses TRBV20-1 and TRBJ2-1, with a tentative D call TRBD2 (5 bases). The germline V and J ends were trimmed by 5 bases and 3 bases, with 17 bases remaining between them. CDR1 and CDR2 from the germline V gene are DFQATT and SNEGSKA (reference sequence). The CDR3 extends over 15 amino acids. DNA of the CDR3: TGCAGTGCTTTATCCGGGTCTAGCATCTACAATGAGCAGTTCTTC. It translates to CSALSGSSIYNEQFF.

This clonotype was seen many times. This chain connects TRBV4-1 to TRBJ2-1; 10 nucleotides line up with TRBD2. V lost 0 bases and J lost 8; bases outside the gene matches: 10. The CDR3 length is 17 residues. Per germline, CDR1 MGHRA and CDR2 YSYEKL. This chain's CDR3 is CASSQDHLAGENDEQFF. The CDR3 nucleotides read TGCGCCAGCAGCCAAGATCATCTAGCGGGAGAAAACGATGAGCAGTTCTTC.

This clonotype was recorded many times. The chain combines TRBV20-1 with TRBJ1-1; D not resolved. Germline V gives CDR1 DFQATT, CDR2 SNEGSKA (reference sequence). The CDR3 totals 9 residues. Trimming left V 4 bases short and J 6 bases short, with 3 bases between. The CDR3, as DNA: TGCAGTGCTATCCCTGAAGCTTTCTTT. It is translated as CSAIPEAFF.

The sample holds many counts of this clonotype. This chain links TRBV21-1 with TRBJ2-1; TRBD1, the table's D call, was not compared with the DNA. TRBV21-1 is given as a pseudogene. The CDR3 covers 18 residues. CDR3 amino acids: CASSIRRDTGGSYNEQFF. The CDR3 bases are TGTGCCAGCAGCATCCGCCGGGACACAGGGGGCTCCTACAATGAGCAGTTCTTC.

The chain has TRBV5-1 and TRBJ1-4, with D unresolved. The V end lost 4 bases, the J end lost 8 bases, and 12 bases lay between the germline ends. CDR1 is SGHRS and CDR2 is YFSETQ in the germline V gene. The CDR3 runs to 13 residues. CDR3 in amino acids: CASSIWTEEKLFF. In nucleotides, the CDR3 is TGCGCCAGCAGCATCTGGACGGAGGAAAAACTGTTTTTT.

This clonotype was recorded many times. This chain's CDR3 is CSAREQPRVADRRGTQYF. For the CDR3, the DNA is TGCAGTGCTAGAGAGCAACCCCGGGTAGCGGACCGGAGGGGTACGCAGTATTTT. The rearrangement joins TRBV20-1 to TRBJ2-3; D might be TRBD2 (6 bases). From germline, CDR1 is DFQATT and CDR2 SNEGSKA (reference sequence). The CDR3 consists of 18 residues. The V gene lost 0 bases and the J gene lost 8 bases, with 27 bases spanning the gap.

Note on this clonotype: A much bigger clone sits one base away, suggesting this may be a read error. The V call is TRBV10-3, the J call TRBJ1-1; perhaps TRBD1 as D (5 bases). Germline values: CDR1 ENHRY, CDR2 SYGVKD. The CDR3 spans 15 residues. This chain's CDR3 is CAMKDPSGLGTEAIF. Here the CDR3 DNA reads TGTGCCATGAAAGACCCTTCAGGCCTGGGGACTGAAGCTATCTTT.

A single count supports this clonotype. The chain is built from TRBV5-1 and TRBJ2-3; 7 bases map to TRBD2. The CDR3 extends over 15 amino acids. The V gene's germline CDR1 is SGHRS and CDR2 YFSETQ. V gave up 7 bases and J gave up 5 bases; unmatched junction bases: 13. This chain's CDR3 is CASALDGREQDTQYF. CDR3 nucleotide sequence: TGCGCCAGCGCACTAGATGGGCGGGAGCAAGATACGCAGTATTTT.

The chain recombines TRBV20-1 with TRBJ2-7; D uncertain. Germline V gives CDR1 DFQATT, CDR2 SNEGSKA (reference sequence). This CDR3 comprises 13 residues. Trimming removed 3 bases at V and 0 bases at J, with 9 bases between. The CDR3 loop reads CSARMPVSYEQYF. CDR3 bases: TGCAGTGCTAGGATGCCGGTCTCCTACGAGCAGTACTTC.

This clonotype was seen repeatedly, ten times or more. The rearrangement joins TRBV5-5 to TRBJ2-2, with 11 bases identical to TRBD1. The CDR3 sequence is 15 residues long. Germline V gene sequence: CDR1 SGHKS, CDR2 YYEKEE (reference sequence). V shed 4 bases and J 6 bases; nucleotides not matched to a gene: 5. CDR3 sequence: CASSRGQGVAGELFF. The CDR3 bases are TGTGCCAGCAGCAGGGGACAGGGGGTGGCCGGGGAGCTGTTTTTT.

The chain uses TRBV5-5 and TRBJ2-2, with D perhaps matching TRBD2 (6 bases). This CDR3 has 15 residues. Germline loops: CDR1 SGHKS, CDR2 YYEKEE (reference sequence). V dropped 0 bases and J dropped 5 bases, with 11 bases sitting between them. The CDR3 sequence is CASSLAGTVTGELFF. Written as DNA, the CDR3 is TGTGCCAGCAGCTTGGCAGGGACTGTAACCGGGGAGCTGTTTTTT.

As to this clonotype: The junction departs from the called germline gene at one end, perhaps through a read error. This chain joins TRBV3-1 and TRBJ1-2, with 9 nucleotides matching TRBD1. Germline assignment: CDR1 LGHDT and CDR2 YNNKEL (reference sequence). The CDR3 runs 15 residues. The CDR3 DNA sequence: TGTGCCACCAGCCAAGCACAGGGGGCGGCTCATGGCTACACCTTC. It yields the protein CATSQAQGAAHGYTF.

The chain couples TRBV10-3 to TRBJ2-1, with a weak D call TRBD2 (6 bases). The CDR3 spans 13 residues. Trimming cost V 6 bases and J 5 bases, with 11 bases left between them. Germline CDR1 ENHRY, CDR2 SYGVKD. Here the CDR3 DNA reads TGTGCCATCAGCCGAGGACTACACAATGAGCAGTTCTTC. Amino acid sequence: CAISRGLHNEQFF.

This clonotype was detected many times. The rearrangement joins TRBV10-3 to TRBJ2-1, with 9 bases identical to TRBD1. With V trimmed by 2 bases and J by 7 bases, 9 bases remained unmatched. This CDR3 is 16 amino acids long. Germline V gives CDR1 ENHRY, CDR2 SYGVKD. CDR3 loop: CAISEEPGQGKNEQFF. For the CDR3, the DNA is TGTGCCATCAGTGAGGAGCCGGGACAGGGTAAAAATGAGCAGTTCTTC.

This clonotype was counted many times. The chain couples TRBV20-1 to TRBJ2-7; no reliable D call. Between the trimmed V and J ends, which lost 6 bases and 2 bases, there was a span of 5 bases. The germline V gene has CDR1 DFQATT and CDR2 SNEGSKA (reference sequence). CDR3 length: 10 residues. The CDR3 DNA sequence: TGCAGTGCCGGAACCTACGAGCAGTACTTC. The encoded protein is CSAGTYEQYF.

V is TRBV5-1 and J is TRBJ2-7; D call uncertain. The CDR3 is 14 amino acids. Germline CDR1 reads SGHRS; CDR2 reads YFSETQ. V shed 0 bases and J shed 1 base, with 8 bases lying between them. The CDR3 sequence: CASSLEVKSYEQYF. CDR3 bases: TGCGCCAGCAGCTTGGAGGTGAAGTCCTACGAGCAGTACTTC.